The sequence of this T cell receptor (beta chain) was determined in a study of T cell responses to AZD1222 COVID-19 vaccine. Study results and limitations: None of the repertoires were sampled until the peak T cell response had passed. The study found vaccine-associated CD4 TCRs spanning spike, dominant at 160-218 and 743-854. Clonal diversity may have been underestimated in mostly white British donors. Seropositive status at baseline applied to only a handful of AZD1222 recipients.

In the case of this clone: Its specificity is not known.

This table comes from immunoSEQ multiplex PCR, and its TCRdb copy is limited to in-frame clones, with some not included. The sample has 250,000 to 300,000 clones; almost 95% are singletons. The CDR3 runs to 15 residues. Germline assignment: CDR1 ENHRY and CDR2 SYGVKD. V lost 5 bases and J lost 4, with 15 bases in between. The specimen was peripheral blood, collected 28 days after the second AZD1222 dose. The origin of this receptor is an adult who received the AZD1222 COVID-19 vaccine. The chain combines TRBV10-3 with TRBJ2-1; possibly TRBD1 for D (5 bases). The CDR3 DNA is TGTGCCATCAGTCCTGGCCAGGGTAAATACAATGAGCAGTTCTTC. It encodes CAISPGQGKYNEQFF.